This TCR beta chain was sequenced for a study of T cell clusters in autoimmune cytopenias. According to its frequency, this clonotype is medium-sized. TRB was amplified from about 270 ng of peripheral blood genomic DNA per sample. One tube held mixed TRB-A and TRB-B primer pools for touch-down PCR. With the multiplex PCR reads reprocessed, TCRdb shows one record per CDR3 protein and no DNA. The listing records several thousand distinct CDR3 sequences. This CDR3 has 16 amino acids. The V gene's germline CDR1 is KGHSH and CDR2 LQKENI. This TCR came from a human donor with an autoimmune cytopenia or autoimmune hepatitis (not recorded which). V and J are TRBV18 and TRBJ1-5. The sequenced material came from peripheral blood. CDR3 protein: CASSPLRQGGNQPQHF.